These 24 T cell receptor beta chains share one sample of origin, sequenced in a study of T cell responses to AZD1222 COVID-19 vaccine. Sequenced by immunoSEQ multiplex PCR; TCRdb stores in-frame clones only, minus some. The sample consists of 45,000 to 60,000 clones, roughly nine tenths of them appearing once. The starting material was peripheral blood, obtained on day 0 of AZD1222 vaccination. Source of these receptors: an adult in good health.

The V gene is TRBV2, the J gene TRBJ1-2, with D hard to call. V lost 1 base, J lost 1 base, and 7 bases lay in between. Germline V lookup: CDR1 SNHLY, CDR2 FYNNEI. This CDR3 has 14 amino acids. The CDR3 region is CASSEGAVNYGYTF. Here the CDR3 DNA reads TGTGCCAGCAGTGAAGGGGCGGTTAACTATGGCTACACCTTC. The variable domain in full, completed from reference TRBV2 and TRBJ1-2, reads EPEVTQTPSHQVTQMGQEVILRCVPISNHLYFYWYRQILGQKVEFLVSFYNNEISEKSEIFDDQFSVERPDGSNFTLKIRSTKLEDSAMYFCASSEGAVNYGYTFGSGTRLTVV.

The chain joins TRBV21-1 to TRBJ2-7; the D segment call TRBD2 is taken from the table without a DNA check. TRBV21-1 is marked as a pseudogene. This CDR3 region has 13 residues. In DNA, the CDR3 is TGTGCCAGCAGCAAATTTGCGGGCTACGAGCAGTACTTC. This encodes CASSKFAGYEQYF.

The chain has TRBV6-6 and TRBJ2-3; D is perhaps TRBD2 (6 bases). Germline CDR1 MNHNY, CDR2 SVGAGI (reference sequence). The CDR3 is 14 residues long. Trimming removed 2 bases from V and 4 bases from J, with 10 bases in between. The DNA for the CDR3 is TGTGCCAGCAGTTACCCCGGGACTCCAGATACGCAGTATTTT. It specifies CASSYPGTPDTQYF.

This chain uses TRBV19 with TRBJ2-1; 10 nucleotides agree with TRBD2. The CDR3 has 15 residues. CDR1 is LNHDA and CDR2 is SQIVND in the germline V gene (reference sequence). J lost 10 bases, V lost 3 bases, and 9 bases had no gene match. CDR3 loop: CASSIMVAGGREQFF. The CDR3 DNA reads TGTGCCAGTAGTATTATGGTAGCGGGAGGCAGGGAGCAGTTCTTC. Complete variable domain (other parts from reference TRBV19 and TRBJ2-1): DGGITQSPKYLFRKEGQNVTLSCEQNLNHDAMYWYRQDPGQGLRLIYYSQIVNDFQKGDIAEGYSVSREKKESFPLTVTSAQKNPTAFYLCASSIMVAGGREQFFGPGTRLTVL.

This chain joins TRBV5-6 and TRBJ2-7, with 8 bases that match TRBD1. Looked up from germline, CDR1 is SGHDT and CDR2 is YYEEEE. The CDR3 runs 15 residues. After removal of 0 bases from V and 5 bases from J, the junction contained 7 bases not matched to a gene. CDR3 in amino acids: CASSLALQGADEQYF. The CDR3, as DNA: TGTGCCAGCAGCTTGGCCCTCCAGGGGGCGGACGAGCAGTACTTC.

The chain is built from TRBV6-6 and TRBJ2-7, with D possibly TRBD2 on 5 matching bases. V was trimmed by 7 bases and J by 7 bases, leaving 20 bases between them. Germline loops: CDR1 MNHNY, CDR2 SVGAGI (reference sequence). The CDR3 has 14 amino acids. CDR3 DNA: TGTGCCAGCATACCCCCGGGCAGAAGAGGGGAGCAGTACTTC. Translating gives CASIPPGRRGEQYF.

The CDR3 loop reads CASSGLAEYTGELFF. The DNA for the CDR3 is TGTGCCAGCAGCGGCCTAGCGGAGTACACCGGGGAGCTGTTTTTT. V is TRBV2 and J is TRBJ2-2; TRBD2 matches 7 bases. Trimming at V came to 6 bases and at J to 3 bases, leaving 7 bases not matched to a gene. The germline V gene encodes CDR1 SNHLY and CDR2 FYNNEI. CDR3 length: 15 amino acids.

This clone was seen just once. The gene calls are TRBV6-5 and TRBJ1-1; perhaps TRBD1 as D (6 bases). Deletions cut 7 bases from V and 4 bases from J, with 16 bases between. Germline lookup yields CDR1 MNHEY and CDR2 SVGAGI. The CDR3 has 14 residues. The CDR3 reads CASNPQGLSTEAFF. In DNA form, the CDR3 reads TGTGCCAGCAATCCACAGGGTTTAAGCACTGAAGCTTTCTTT.

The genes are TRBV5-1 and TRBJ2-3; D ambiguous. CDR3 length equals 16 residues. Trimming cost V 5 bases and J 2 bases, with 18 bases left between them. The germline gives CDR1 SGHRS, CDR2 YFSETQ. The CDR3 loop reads CASSLSNRPSTDTQYF. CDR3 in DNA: TGCGCCAGCAGTTTAAGTAATCGACCCTCCACAGATACGCAGTATTTT. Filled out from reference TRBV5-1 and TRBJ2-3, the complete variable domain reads KAGVTQTPRYLIKTRGQQVTLSCSPISGHRSVSWYQQTPGQGLQFLFEYFSETQRNKGNFPGRFSGRQFSNSRSEMNVSTLELGDSALYLCASSLSNRPSTDTQYFGPGTRLTVL.

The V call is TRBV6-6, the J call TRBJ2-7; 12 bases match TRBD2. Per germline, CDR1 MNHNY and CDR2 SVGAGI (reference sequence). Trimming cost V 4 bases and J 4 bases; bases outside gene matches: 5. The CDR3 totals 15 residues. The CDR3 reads CASSSRTSGNYEQYF. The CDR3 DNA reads TGTGCCAGCAGTTCCCGGACTAGCGGGAATTACGAGCAGTACTTC.

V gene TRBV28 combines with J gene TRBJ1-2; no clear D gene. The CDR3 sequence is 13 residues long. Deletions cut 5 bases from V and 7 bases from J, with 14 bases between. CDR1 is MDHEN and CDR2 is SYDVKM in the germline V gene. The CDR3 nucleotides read TGTGCCAGCAGTCCGGAGAGGACTCGTGGCTACACCTTC. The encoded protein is CASSPERTRGYTF.

The CDR3 region is CASSLGGLLAKNIQYF. The CDR3, as DNA: TGTGCCAGCAGCTTAGGGGGCCTGTTGGCCAAAAACATTCAGTACTTC. The chain has TRBV7-9 and TRBJ2-4; tentative D call: TRBD1 (5 bases). The V end lost 1 base, the J end lost 1 base, and 11 bases lay between the germline ends. The CDR3 extends over 16 amino acids. Germline V CDR1 and CDR2: SEHNR, FQNEAQ (reference sequence).

The CDR3 sequence is CASSVLGLAYNEQFF. The CDR3 DNA follows: TGTGCCAGCAGCGTATTGGGACTAGCCTACAATGAGCAGTTCTTC. V and J are TRBV9 and TRBJ2-1, with 8 bases aligning to TRBD2. The CDR3 extends over 15 amino acids. The V gene's germline CDR1 is SGDLS and CDR2 YYNGEE. With V trimmed by 1 base and J by 2 bases, 2 bases remained unmatched.

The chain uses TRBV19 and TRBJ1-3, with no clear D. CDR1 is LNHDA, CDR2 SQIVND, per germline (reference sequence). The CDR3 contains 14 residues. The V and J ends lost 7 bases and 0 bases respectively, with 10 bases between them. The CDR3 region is CASKRQNSGNTIYF. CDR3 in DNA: TGTGCCAGTAAAAGACAAAACTCTGGAAACACCATATATTTT.

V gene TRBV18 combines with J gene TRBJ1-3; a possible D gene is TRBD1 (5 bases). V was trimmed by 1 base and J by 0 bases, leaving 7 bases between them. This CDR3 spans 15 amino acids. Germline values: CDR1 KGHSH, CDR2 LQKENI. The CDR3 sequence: CASSPQGPSGNTIYF. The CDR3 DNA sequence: TGTGCCAGCTCACCACAGGGACCCTCTGGAAACACCATATATTTT.

The CDR3 region has the DNA TGTGCCAGCACCGAGAGGGGGGATGGCACCCAGTACTTC. This codes for CASTERGDGTQYF. J is TRBJ2-5 and V is TRBV3-1 (or the pseudogene TRBV3-2); D may match TRBD1 or TRBD2 (6 bases each). The germline gives CDR1 LGHDT, CDR2 YNNKEL (reference sequence). The V gene lost 7 bases and the J gene lost 8 bases, with 17 bases spanning the gap. This CDR3 is 13 amino acids long.

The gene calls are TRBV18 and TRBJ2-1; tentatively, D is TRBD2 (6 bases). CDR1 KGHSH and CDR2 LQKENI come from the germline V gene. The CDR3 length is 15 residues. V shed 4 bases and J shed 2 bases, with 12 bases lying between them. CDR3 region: CASSLDGGTYNEQFF. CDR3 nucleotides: TGTGCCAGCTCACTGGACGGGGGAACCTACAATGAGCAGTTCTTC.

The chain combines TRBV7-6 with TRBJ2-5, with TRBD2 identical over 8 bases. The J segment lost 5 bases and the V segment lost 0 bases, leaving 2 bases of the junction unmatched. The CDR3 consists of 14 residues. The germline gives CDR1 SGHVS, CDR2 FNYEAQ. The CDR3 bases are TGTGCCAGCAGCTTAGCCTGGACTAGCGAGACCCAGTACTTC. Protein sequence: CASSLAWTSETQYF.

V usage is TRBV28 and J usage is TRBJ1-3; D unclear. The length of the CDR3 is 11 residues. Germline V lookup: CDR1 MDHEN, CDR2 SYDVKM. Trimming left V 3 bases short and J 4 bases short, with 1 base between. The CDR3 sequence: CASSFGNTIYF. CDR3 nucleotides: TGTGCCAGCAGTTTCGGAAACACCATATATTTT.

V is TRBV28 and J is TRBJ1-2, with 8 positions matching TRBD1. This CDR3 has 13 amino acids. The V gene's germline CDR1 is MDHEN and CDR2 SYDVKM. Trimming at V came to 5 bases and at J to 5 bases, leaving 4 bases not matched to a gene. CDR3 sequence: CASSPGQEYGYTF. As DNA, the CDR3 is TGTGCCAGCAGTCCGGGACAGGAGTATGGCTACACCTTC.

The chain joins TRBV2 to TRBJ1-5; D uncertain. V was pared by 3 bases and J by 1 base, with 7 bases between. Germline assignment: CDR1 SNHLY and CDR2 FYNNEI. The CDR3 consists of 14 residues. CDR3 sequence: CASSETWSNQPQHF. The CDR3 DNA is TGTGCCAGCAGTGAGACCTGGAGCAATCAGCCCCAGCATTTT.

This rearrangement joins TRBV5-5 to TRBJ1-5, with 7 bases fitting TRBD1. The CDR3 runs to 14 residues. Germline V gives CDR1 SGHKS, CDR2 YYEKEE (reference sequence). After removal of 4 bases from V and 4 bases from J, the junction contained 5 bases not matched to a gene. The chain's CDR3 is CASSPGQINQPQHF. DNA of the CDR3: TGTGCCAGCAGCCCGGGACAGATTAATCAGCCCCAGCATTTT.

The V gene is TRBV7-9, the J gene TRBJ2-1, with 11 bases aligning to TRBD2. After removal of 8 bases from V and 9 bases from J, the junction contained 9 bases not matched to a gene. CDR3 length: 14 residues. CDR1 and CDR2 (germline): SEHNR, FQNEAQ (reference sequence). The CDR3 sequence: CASATSGSKGEQFF. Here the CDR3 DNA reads TGTGCCAGCGCAACTAGCGGGAGTAAGGGTGAGCAGTTCTTC.

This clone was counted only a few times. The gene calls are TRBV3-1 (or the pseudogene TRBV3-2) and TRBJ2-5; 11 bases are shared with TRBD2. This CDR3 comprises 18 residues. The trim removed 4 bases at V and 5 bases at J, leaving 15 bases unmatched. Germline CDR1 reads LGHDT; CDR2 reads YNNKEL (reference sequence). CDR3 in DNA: TGTGCCAGCAGCCTTTCTCTCCTTAGCGGGAGGGAGTGGGAGACCCAGTACTTC. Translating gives CASSLSLLSGREWETQYF.